A single sample gave rise to the 13 T cell receptor beta chains below, sequenced in a study of a mutant IDH1 vaccine in newly diagnosed glioma. Time point in this sample: week 23, last vaccination. The content of each vaccine dose was 300 ug of mutant IDH1 20-mer peptide, and topical imiquimod accompanied it. The method was immunoSEQ multiplex PCR; TCRdb's version includes in-frame clones alone and lacks a portion of them. This sample yields 60,000 or so clones, of which 80% to 90% are seen a single time; roughly 4% belongs to the top ten. No antigens are known for them. Sequenced here: PBMCs, sampled from a glioma patient whose treatment included an IDH1 peptide vaccine. The receptors originated from a man under 40 with glioma.

This clone was found a few times. The genes are TRBV6-6 and TRBJ1-2; D is ambiguous. Germline lookup yields CDR1 MNHNY and CDR2 SVGAGI (reference sequence). V lost 2 bases and J 4 bases, leaving 8 bases between the germline ends. The CDR3 extends over 13 amino acids. The CDR3 reads CASSYEGSYGYTF. CDR3 nucleotides: TGTGCCAGCAGTTACGAGGGATCCTATGGCTACACCTTC.

As for this clone: This same CDR3 is encoded by further DNA sequences in the sample. The chain combines TRBV27 with TRBJ1-5; D is unresolved. Germline assignment: CDR1 MNHEY and CDR2 SMNVEV (reference sequence). The CDR3 has 14 residues. Trimming stripped 7 bases from V and 6 bases from J, with 16 bases between. The CDR3 DNA reads as TGTGCCAGCAACTCCCAAGGAGGGAGTCAGCCCCAGCATTTT. This gives the protein CASNSQGGSQPQHF.

The CDR3 protein is CASSLDQGLNYGYTF. The CDR3, as DNA: TGTGCCAGCAGCTTGGATCAGGGCCTTAACTATGGCTACACCTTC. This rearrangement joins TRBV5-4 to TRBJ1-2; a possible D gene is TRBD1 (5 bases). From germline, CDR1 is SGHNT and CDR2 YYREEE (reference sequence). This CDR3 is built from 15 residues. Trimming removed 0 bases from V and 1 base from J, with 10 bases in between. Combining the CDR3 with reference TRBV5-4 and TRBJ1-2 gives the whole variable domain ETGVTQSPTHLIKTRGQQVTLRCSSQSGHNTVSWYQQALGQGPQFIFQYYREEENGRGNFPPRFSGLQFPNYSSELNVNALELDDSALYLCASSLDQGLNYGYTFGSGTRLTVV.

The CDR3 DNA follows: TGTGCCAGCAGACTCTCAGGAGGAGAGACCCAGTACTTC. Translated, it gives CASRLSGGETQYF. The V gene is TRBV28, the J gene TRBJ2-5, with D possibly being TRBD2 (5 bases). The CDR3 is 13 residues long. Germline CDR1 reads MDHEN; CDR2 reads SYDVKM. V was pared by 6 bases and J by 4 bases, with 12 bases between.

The V call is TRBV2, the J call TRBJ2-7; D is unclear. This CDR3 has 16 residues. V was cut by 0 bases and J by 1 base, with 13 bases left in between. Germline CDR1 and CDR2: SNHLY and FYNNEI. The CDR3 DNA reads TGTGCCAGCAGTGAAGCGGGTGCGAAAGGGTCCTACGAGCAGTACTTC. Protein product: CASSEAGAKGSYEQYF.

As regards this clone: Relative to the germline gene, one junction end is altered; a read error may explain this. This sequence joins TRBV5-1 and TRBJ2-5; D may be TRBD1 (6 bases). This CDR3 is built from 13 residues. In germline, CDR1 is SGHRS, CDR2 YFSETQ. The CDR3 DNA follows: TGTGCCAGCAGCCTCGGACAGCAAGAGACCCAGTACTTC. This gives the protein CASSLGQQETQYF.

This clone has a handful of counts. The V call is TRBV5-1, the J call TRBJ1-5, with D unclear. Germline V gives CDR1 SGHRS, CDR2 YFSETQ. The CDR3 extends over 16 amino acids. V was trimmed by 4 bases and J by 1 base, leaving 15 bases between them. The CDR3 sequence is CASSGRLGFSNQPQHF. The CDR3, as DNA: TGCGCCAGCAGCGGGAGGCTGGGTTTCAGCAATCAGCCCCAGCATTTT.

The CDR3 is CATRQGHTIYF. CDR3 coding DNA: TGTGCCACCCGACAGGGCCACACCATATATTTT. The V and J genes are TRBV19 and TRBJ1-3; TRBD1 matches at 7 bases. The CDR3 contains 11 residues. Germline-derived CDR1 and CDR2 are LNHDA and SQIVND (reference sequence). V lost 10 bases and J lost 8; bases outside the gene matches: 5.

V usage is TRBV5-1 and J usage is TRBJ1-2; D is ambiguous. CDR1 SGHRS and CDR2 YFSETQ come from the germline V gene. The CDR3 has 18 residues. V lost 4 bases and J lost 8, with 30 bases in between. CDR3 in DNA: TGCGCCAGCAGCCCCGGATCGGGTGGCTTTGGGTTCTTGTGGGGCTACACCTTC. Its translation: CASSPGSGGFGFLWGYTF.

In its sample, this clone was seen a few times. The V gene is TRBV6-1, the J gene TRBJ2-7; D is unclear. The CDR3 extends over 12 amino acids. Looked up from germline, CDR1 is MNHNS and CDR2 is SASEGT. V dropped 3 bases and J dropped 11 bases, with 14 bases sitting between them. The CDR3 DNA reads as TGTGCCAGCAGTGATTTCATAGGCAAGGAGTACTTC. As protein: CASSDFIGKEYF.

The rearrangement links TRBV11-2 to TRBJ2-7; 9 positions match TRBD1. The germline gives CDR1 SGHAT, CDR2 FQNNGV. The CDR3 spans 15 residues. V shed 5 bases, J shed 5 bases, and the junction held 10 bases outside the gene matches. The CDR3 DNA reads as TGTGCCAGCAGCCTACGACAGGGGGGCAAGGACGAGCAGTACTTC. Protein: CASSLRQGGKDEQYF.

This chain connects TRBV11-2 to TRBJ2-1; 14 nucleotides match TRBD2. With V trimmed by 2 bases and J by 3 bases, 3 bases remained unmatched. There are 17 residues in the CDR3. The germline V gene has CDR1 SGHAT and CDR2 FQNNGV. In nucleotides, the CDR3 is TGTGCCAGCAGCTTACTCGGGACTAGCGGGGGCTACAATGAGCAGTTCTTC. The encoded protein is CASSLLGTSGGYNEQFF.

The gene calls are TRBV5-5 and TRBJ2-7, with TRBD2 matching 14 bases. This CDR3 has 16 amino acids. The junction had 2 bases not matched to a gene; V was cut back by 0 bases and J by 3 bases. The germline V gene has CDR1 SGHKS and CDR2 YYEKEE (reference sequence). This CDR3 reads CASSLVGTSGSYEQYF. CDR3 nucleotides: TGTGCCAGCAGCTTGGTCGGGACTAGCGGGAGCTACGAGCAGTACTTC. Full variable domain (rest looked up from reference TRBV5-5 and TRBJ2-7): DAGVTQSPTHLIKTRGQQVTLRCSPISGHKSVSWYQQVLGQGPQFIFQYYEKEERGRGNFPDRFSARQFPNYSSELNVNALLLGDSALYLCASSLVGTSGSYEQYFGPGTRLTVT.